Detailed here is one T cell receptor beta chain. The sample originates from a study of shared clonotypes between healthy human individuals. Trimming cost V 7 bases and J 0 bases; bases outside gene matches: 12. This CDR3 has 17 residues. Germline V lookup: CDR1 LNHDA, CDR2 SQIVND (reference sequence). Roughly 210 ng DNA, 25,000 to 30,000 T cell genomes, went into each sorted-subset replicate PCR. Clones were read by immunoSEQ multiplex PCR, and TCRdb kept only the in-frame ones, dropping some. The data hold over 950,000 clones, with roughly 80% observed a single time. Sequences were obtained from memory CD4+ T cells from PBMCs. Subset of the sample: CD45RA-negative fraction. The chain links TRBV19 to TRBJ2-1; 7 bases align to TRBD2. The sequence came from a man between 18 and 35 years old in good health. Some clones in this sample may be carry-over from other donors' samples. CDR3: CASIGRESRTSYNEQFF. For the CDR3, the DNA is TGTGCCAGTATAGGGCGGGAGAGCCGAACCTCCTACAATGAGCAGTTCTTC. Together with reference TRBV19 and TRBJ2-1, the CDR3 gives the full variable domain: DGGITQSPKYLFRKEGQNVTLSCEQNLNHDAMYWYRQDPGQGLRLIYYSQIVNDFQKGDIAEGYSVSREKKESFPLTVTSAQKNPTAFYLCASIGRESRTSYNEQFFGPGTRLTVL.